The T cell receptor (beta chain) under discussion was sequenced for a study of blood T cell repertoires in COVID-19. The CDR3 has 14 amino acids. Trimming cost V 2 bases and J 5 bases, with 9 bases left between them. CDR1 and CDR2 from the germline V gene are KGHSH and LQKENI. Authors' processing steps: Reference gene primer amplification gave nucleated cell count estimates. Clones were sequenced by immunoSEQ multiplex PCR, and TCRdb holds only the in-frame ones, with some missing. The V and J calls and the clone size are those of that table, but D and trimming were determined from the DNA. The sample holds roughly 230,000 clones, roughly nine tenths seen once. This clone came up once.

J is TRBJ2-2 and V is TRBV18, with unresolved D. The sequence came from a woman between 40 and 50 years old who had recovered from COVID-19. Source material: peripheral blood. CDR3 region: CASSPGATTGELFF. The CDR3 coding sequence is TGTGCCAGCTCACCAGGAGCAACGACCGGGGAGCTGTTTTTT.